Given below is one T cell receptor beta chain in context. Its antigen remains unknown. This entry comes from a study of T cells after yellow fever vaccination. Whole-study findings and limits: Contaminants from the bulk population, in the form of abundant clonotypes, could be found in FACS-sorted repertoires. Boosting was followed by the reappearance of most primary-vaccination clones (around 95% CD4, around 91% CD8).

The CDR3 spans 14 residues. Trimming pared 0 bases from V and 9 bases from J, leaving 12 bases between. Germline V gene lookup returns CDR1 LGHNA and CDR2 YSLEER. Using its own MiXCR run on the 5' RACE reads, TCRdb lists one record per CDR3 protein. The top ten hold roughly a sixth of the sample, which has approximately 450,000 distinct CDR3 sequences, about 17% seen once. This clonotype originated in a man younger than 35 who received the YFV17D yellow fever vaccine. This chain uses TRBV4-3 with TRBJ2-4, with D possibly TRBD2 on 5 matching bases. Sample: PBMCs, taken before the yellow fever booster vaccination. The CDR3 region is CASSQDPQGGIQYF. CDR3 nucleotides: TGCGCCAGCAGCCAAGATCCCCAAGGAGGCATTCAGTACTTC.